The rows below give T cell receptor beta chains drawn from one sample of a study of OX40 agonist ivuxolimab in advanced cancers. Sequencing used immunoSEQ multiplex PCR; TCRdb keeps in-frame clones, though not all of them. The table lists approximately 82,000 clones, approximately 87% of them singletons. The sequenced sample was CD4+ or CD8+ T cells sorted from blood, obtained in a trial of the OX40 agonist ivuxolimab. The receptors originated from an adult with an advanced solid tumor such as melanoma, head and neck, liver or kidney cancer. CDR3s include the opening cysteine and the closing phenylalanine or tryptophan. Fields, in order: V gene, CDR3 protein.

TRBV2	CASRMTGDSYEQYF
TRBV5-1	CASSTGTAQNSPLHF
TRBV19	CASRTGDGWNTEAFF
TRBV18	CASSPTPGDTEAFF
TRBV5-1	CASSLGTGGSEAFF
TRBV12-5	CASGLETGTEAFF
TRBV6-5	CASSSSGPRRDTIYF
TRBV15	CATSRPGYEQYF
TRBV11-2	CASSLGLEETQYF
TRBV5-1	CASAVATNYEQYF
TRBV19	CASTVGRTIFNSPLHF
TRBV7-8	CASSLASWRGHGYTF
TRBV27	CASSHDRTGGLETQYF
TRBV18	CASSPGSDYEQYF
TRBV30	CAWARGVLYNSPLHF
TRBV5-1	CASSSAGQNLEQYF
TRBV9	CASSRTGTEAFF